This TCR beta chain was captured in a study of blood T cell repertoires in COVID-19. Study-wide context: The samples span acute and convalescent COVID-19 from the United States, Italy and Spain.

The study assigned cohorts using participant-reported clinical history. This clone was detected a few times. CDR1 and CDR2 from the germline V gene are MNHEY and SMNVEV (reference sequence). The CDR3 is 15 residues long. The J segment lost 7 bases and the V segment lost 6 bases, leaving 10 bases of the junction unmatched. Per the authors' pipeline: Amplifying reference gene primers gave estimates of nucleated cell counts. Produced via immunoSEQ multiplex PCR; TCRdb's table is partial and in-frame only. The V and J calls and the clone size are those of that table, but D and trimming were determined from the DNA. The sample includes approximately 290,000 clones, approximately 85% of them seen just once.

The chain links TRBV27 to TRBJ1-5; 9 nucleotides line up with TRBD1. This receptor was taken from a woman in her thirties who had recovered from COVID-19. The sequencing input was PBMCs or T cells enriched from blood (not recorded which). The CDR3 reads CASREQGATGQPQHF. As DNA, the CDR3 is TGTGCCAGCAGAGAACAGGGGGCGACAGGACAGCCCCAGCATTTT.